This TCR beta chain was identified in a study of identical twins. General observations from the study: Clonotypes of the beta chain that were abundant in cord blood carried fewer insertions (memory repertoires showed none).

A template switching step contributed a universal primer site, while unique molecular identifiers were present in the cDNA. Each CDR3 protein is one row after TCRdb ran MiXCR on the 5' RACE reads. The sample has roughly 690,000 distinct CDR3 sequences; 21% are singletons. V lost 3 bases and J lost 8, with 21 bases in between. There are 15 residues in the CDR3. Germline V CDR1 and CDR2: DFQATT, SNEGSKA (reference sequence). Details on this clonotype: What it binds is not known.

The data also belong to a second study, concerning T cells expressing NK-cell markers. That source notes: It was from sorted CD3+CD56+NKG2C+, CD3+CD56+NKG2C- and CD3+CD56-NKG2C+ T cells that TCR beta repertoires came. There were several donors in whom these clonotypes also led the CD3+CD56-NKG2C+ fraction.

Sequencing input: PBMCs. This chain connects TRBV20-1 to TRBJ2-3; tentatively, D is TRBD2 (6 bases). The clonotype originates from a woman under 30 in good health. The CDR3 DNA follows: TGCAGTGCTAGTCGGGGTGGGACGGGAGAAGGTACGCAGTATTTT. It codes for CSASRGGTGEGTQYF.